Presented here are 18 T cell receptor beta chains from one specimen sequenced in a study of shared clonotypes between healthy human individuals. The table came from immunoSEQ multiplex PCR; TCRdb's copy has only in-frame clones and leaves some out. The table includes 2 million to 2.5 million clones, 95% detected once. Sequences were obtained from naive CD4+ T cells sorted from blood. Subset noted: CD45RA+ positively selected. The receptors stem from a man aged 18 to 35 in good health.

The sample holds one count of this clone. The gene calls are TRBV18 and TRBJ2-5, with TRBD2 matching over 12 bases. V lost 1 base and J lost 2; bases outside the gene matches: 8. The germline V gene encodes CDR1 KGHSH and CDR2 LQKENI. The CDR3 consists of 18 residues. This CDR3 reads CASSPRTSGGPVQETQYF. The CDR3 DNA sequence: TGTGCCAGCTCACCACGAACTAGCGGGGGGCCCGTTCAAGAGACCCAGTACTTC.

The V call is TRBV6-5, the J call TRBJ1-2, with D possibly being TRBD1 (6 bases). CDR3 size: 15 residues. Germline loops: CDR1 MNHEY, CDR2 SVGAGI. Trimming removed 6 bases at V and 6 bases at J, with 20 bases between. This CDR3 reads CASRPTPTGPHGYTF. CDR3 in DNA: TGTGCCAGCAGACCAACCCCCACAGGGCCCCATGGCTACACCTTC.

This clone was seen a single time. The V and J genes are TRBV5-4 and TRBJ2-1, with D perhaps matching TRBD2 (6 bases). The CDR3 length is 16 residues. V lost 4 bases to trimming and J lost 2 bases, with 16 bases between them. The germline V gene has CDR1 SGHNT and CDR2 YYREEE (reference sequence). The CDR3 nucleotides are TGTGCCAGCAGCCAATCTCTAGCGTTCCCCTACAATGAGCAGTTCTTC. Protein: CASSQSLAFPYNEQFF. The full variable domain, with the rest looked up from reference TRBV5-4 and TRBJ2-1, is ETGVTQSPTHLIKTRGQQVTLRCSSQSGHNTVSWYQQALGQGPQFIFQYYREEENGRGNFPPRFSGLQFPNYSSELNVNALELDDSALYLCASSQSLAFPYNEQFFGPGTRLTVL.

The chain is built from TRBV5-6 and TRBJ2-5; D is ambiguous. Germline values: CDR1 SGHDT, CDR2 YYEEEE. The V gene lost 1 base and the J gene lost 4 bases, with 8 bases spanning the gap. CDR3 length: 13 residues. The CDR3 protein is CASSLMWGETQYF. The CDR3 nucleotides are TGTGCCAGCAGCTTGATGTGGGGAGAGACCCAGTACTTC.

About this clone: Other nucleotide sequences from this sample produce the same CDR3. The CDR3 DNA sequence: TGTGCCAGCAGCCAACCTAGCACAGATACGCAGTATTTT. This gives the protein CASSQPSTDTQYF. The chain joins TRBV6-5 to TRBJ2-3, with no clear D. V was cut by 6 bases and J by 0 bases, with 7 bases left in between. CDR3 length: 13 residues. CDR1 is MNHEY and CDR2 is SVGAGI in the germline V gene.

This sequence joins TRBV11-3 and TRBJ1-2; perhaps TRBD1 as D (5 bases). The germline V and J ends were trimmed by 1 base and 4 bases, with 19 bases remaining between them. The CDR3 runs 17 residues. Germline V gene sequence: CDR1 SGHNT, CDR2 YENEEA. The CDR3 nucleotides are TGTGCCAGCAGCTTAGGTCAGGGAGGGGTTTCGAGCTATGGCTACACCTTC. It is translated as CASSLGQGGVSSYGYTF.

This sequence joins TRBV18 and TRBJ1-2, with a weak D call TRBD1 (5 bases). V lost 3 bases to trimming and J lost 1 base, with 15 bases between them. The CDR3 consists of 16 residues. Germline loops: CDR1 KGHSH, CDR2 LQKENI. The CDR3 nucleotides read TGTGCCAGCTCACCTCCCCGGGGCACAGATAACTATGGCTACACCTTC. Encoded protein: CASSPPRGTDNYGYTF.

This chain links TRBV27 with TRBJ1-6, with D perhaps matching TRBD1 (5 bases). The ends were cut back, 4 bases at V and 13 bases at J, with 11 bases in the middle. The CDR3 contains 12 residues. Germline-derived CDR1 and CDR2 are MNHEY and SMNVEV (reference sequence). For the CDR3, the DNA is TGTGCCAGCAGTTACCTGGGACTTCCCCTCCACTTT. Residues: CASSYLGLPLHF.

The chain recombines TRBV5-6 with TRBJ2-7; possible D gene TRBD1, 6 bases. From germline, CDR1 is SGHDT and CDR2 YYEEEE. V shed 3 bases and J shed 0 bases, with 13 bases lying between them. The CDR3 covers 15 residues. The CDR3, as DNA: TGTGCCAGCAGCTACGGACAGTACAGCTCCTACGAGCAGTACTTC. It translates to CASSYGQYSSYEQYF.

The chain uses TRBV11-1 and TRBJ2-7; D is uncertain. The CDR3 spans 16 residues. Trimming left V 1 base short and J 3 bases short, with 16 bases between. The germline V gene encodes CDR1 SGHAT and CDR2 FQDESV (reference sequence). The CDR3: CASSLVADLLFYEQYF. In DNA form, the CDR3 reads TGTGCCAGCAGCTTAGTTGCAGACCTATTGTTCTACGAGCAGTACTTC.

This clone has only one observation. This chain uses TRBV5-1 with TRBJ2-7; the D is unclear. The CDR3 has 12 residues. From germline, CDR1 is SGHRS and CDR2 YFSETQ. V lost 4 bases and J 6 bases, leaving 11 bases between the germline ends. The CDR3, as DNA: TGCGCCAGCAGCCACCAGGCCGGCGAGCAGTACTTC. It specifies CASSHQAGEQYF.

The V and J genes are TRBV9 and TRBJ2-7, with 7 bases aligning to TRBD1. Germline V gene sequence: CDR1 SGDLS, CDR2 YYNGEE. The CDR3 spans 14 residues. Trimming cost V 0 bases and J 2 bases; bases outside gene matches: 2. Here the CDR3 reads CASSVGGQAYEQYF. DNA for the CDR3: TGTGCCAGCAGCGTAGGCGGACAGGCCTACGAGCAGTACTTC.

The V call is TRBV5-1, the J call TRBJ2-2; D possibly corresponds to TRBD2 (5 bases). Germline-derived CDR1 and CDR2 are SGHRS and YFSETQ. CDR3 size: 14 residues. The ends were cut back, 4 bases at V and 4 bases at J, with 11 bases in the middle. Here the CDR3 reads CASSTLDFTGELFF. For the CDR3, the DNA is TGCGCCAGCAGCACCCTGGACTTCACCGGGGAGCTGTTTTTT.

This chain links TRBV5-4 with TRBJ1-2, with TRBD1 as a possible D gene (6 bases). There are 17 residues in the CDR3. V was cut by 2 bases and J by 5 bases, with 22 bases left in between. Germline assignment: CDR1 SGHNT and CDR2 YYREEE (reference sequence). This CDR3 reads CASSLDPTGPPVYGYTF. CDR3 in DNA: TGTGCCAGCAGCTTAGATCCGACAGGCCCCCCGGTTTATGGCTACACCTTC. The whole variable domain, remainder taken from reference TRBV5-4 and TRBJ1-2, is ETGVTQSPTHLIKTRGQQVTLRCSSQSGHNTVSWYQQALGQGPQFIFQYYREEENGRGNFPPRFSGLQFPNYSSELNVNALELDDSALYLCASSLDPTGPPVYGYTFGSGTRLTVV.

CDR3 nucleotide sequence: TGTGCCAGCAGTTTATCCCGGACAGTCCACTACGAGCAGTACTTC. Protein: CASSLSRTVHYEQYF. The V gene is TRBV28, the J gene TRBJ2-7; D might be TRBD1 (6 bases). Looked up from germline, CDR1 is MDHEN and CDR2 is SYDVKM. This CDR3 is 15 amino acids long. Trimming removed 1 base at V and 3 bases at J, with 13 bases between.

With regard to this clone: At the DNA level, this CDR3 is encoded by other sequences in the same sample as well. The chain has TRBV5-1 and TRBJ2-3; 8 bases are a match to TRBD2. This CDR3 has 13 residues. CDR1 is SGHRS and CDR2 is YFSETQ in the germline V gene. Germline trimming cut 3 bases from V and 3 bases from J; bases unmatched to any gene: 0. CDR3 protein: CASSSGGTDTQYF. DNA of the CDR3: TGCGCCAGCAGCTCGGGGGGGACAGATACGCAGTATTTT.

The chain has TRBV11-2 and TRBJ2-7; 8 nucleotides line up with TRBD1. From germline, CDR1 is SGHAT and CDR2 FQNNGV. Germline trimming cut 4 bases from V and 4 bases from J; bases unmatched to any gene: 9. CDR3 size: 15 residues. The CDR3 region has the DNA TGTGCCAGCAGCTACCGGGACAGGCGAAGGTACGAGCAGTACTTC. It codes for CASSYRDRRRYEQYF.

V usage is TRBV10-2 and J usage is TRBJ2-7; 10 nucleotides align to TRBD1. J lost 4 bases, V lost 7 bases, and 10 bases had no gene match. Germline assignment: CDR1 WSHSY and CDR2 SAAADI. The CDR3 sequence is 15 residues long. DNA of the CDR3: TGCGCCAGCACCCTGTACCGGGACAGGGGTTACGAGCAGTACTTC. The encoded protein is CASTLYRDRGYEQYF.